One sample yielded the 30 T cell receptor beta chains listed below, sequenced in a study of control samples from healthy donors and cancer patients. The method was immunoSEQ multiplex PCR; TCRdb's version includes in-frame clones alone and lacks a portion of them. Of about 180,000 clones in the sample, about 92% were seen once. The source material was blood. The receptors derive from a man aged 25 to 40 in good health.

This chain connects TRBV30 to TRBJ2-5; possible D gene TRBD2, 5 bases. V was cut by 5 bases and J by 5 bases, with 21 bases left in between. Looked up from germline, CDR1 is GTSNPN and CDR2 is SVGIG (reference sequence). This CDR3 spans 15 amino acids. The CDR3 DNA reads as TGTGCCTGGGGTGCACCGGGAAAAGGTCGGGAGACCCAGTACTTC. Translated, it gives CAWGAPGKGRETQYF. Based on the CDR3 plus reference TRBV30 and TRBJ2-5, the full variable domain is SQTIHQWPATLVQPVGSPLSLECTVEGTSNPNLYWYRQAAGRGLQLLFYSVGIGQISSEVPQNLSASRPQDRQFILSSKKLLLSDSGFYLCAWGAPGKGRETQYFGPGTRLLVL.

The chain uses TRBV2 and TRBJ1-1; D may be TRBD1 (5 bases). This CDR3 is built from 13 residues. The V gene lost 6 bases and the J gene lost 2 bases, with 10 bases spanning the gap. CDR1 SNHLY and CDR2 FYNNEI come from the germline V gene. This CDR3 reads CASSADRNTEAFF. CDR3 nucleotides: TGTGCCAGCAGCGCCGACAGAAACACTGAAGCTTTCTTT.

V usage is TRBV6-4 and J usage is TRBJ2-7; no clear D. The CDR3 length is 15 residues. Germline CDR1 is MRHNA and CDR2 is SNTAGT. V lost 9 bases and J lost 2, with 20 bases in between. The CDR3 sequence is CASYVPGPKAYEQYF. The CDR3 coding sequence is TGTGCCAGTTACGTACCGGGCCCCAAGGCCTACGAGCAGTACTTC.

The chain uses TRBV10-1 and TRBJ2-7; TRBD2 is a possible D gene (6 bases). The CDR3 covers 15 residues. V was trimmed by 2 bases and J by 0 bases, leaving 11 bases between them. The germline CDR1 and CDR2 sequences are WNHNN and SYGVQD (reference sequence). Here the CDR3 DNA reads TGCGCCAGCAGTGAGCGACGGGGGAGCTCCTACGAGCAGTACTTC. Translation gives CASSERRGSSYEQYF.

The gene calls are TRBV7-2 and TRBJ2-1, with TRBD2 matching 7 bases. The CDR3 length is 15 residues. Germline V gene lookup returns CDR1 SGHTA and CDR2 FQGNSA. J was trimmed by 6 bases and V by 5 bases; bases with no gene match: 10. This CDR3 reads CASSPASGMANEQFF. The CDR3 bases are TGTGCCAGCAGCCCAGCCAGCGGGATGGCCAATGAGCAGTTCTTC.

V is TRBV19 and J is TRBJ1-5, with a tentative D call TRBD1 (5 bases). The CDR3 loop spans 12 amino acids. Trimming took off 9 bases at V and 4 bases at J, with 10 bases between the two ends. Germline CDR1 is LNHDA and CDR2 is SQIVND (reference sequence). CDR3 region: CASRSGNQPQHF. The CDR3, as DNA: TGTGCCAGCAGGTCAGGGAATCAGCCCCAGCATTTT.

The rearrangement uses TRBV4-1 and TRBJ1-1; 7 bases are a match to TRBD1. The CDR3 has 14 amino acids. CDR1 and CDR2 (germline): MGHRA, YSYEKL. V lost 4 bases, J lost 6 bases, and 8 bases stayed unmatched. CDR3 in amino acids: CASSPTGPAPEAFF. The DNA of the CDR3 is TGCGCCAGCAGCCCGACAGGGCCGGCCCCTGAAGCTTTCTTT.

V and J are TRBV11-2 and TRBJ2-7, with D tentatively TRBD2 (6 bases). The germline gives CDR1 SGHAT, CDR2 FQNNGV. The CDR3 covers 12 residues. V lost 1 base to trimming and J lost 7 bases, with 8 bases between them. CDR3 DNA: TGTGCCAGCAGCTTAGTGCGGGAAGAGCAGTACTTC. Translating gives CASSLVREEQYF.

This clone came up a few times. The V call is TRBV5-1, the J call TRBJ1-1; no reliable D call. Germline CDR1 and CDR2: SGHRS and YFSETQ. This CDR3 has 16 residues. Trimming removed 0 bases from V and 0 bases from J, with 12 bases in between. For the CDR3, the DNA is TGCGCCAGCAGCTTGGCCGTCCAGGAATTGAACACTGAAGCTTTCTTT. Translating gives CASSLAVQELNTEAFF.

This clone was counted a single time. The chain recombines TRBV3-1 (or the pseudogene TRBV3-2) with TRBJ1-1; 9 bases line up with TRBD1. This CDR3 spans 16 amino acids. Unmatched junction bases numbered 10, after V lost 5 bases and J lost 3 bases. Germline V CDR1 and CDR2: LGHDT, YNNKEL (reference sequence). Written as DNA, the CDR3 is TGTGCCAGCAGCTTCTTACCCGGACAGGGGTACACTGAAGCTTTCTTT. Protein product: CASSFLPGQGYTEAFF.

The chain recombines TRBV9 with TRBJ1-1; the D is unclear. The CDR3 runs to 14 residues. Germline V gene data show CDR1 as SGDLS and CDR2 as YYNGEE. V gave up 0 bases and J gave up 3 bases, with 9 bases separating them. CDR3 residues: CASSVEGLDTEAFF. In nucleotides, the CDR3 is TGTGCCAGCAGCGTAGAGGGCTTGGACACTGAAGCTTTCTTT.

This sequence joins TRBV2 and TRBJ2-4; 7 nucleotides line up with TRBD1. In germline, CDR1 is SNHLY, CDR2 FYNNEI. V shed 11 bases and J 3 bases; nucleotides not matched to a gene: 7. The CDR3 is made up of 13 amino acids. The CDR3 spells CAGSRQGKNIQYF. The CDR3 region has the DNA TGTGCCGGTTCGAGACAGGGCAAAAACATTCAGTACTTC.

Turning to this clone: The same CDR3 is also encoded by other DNA sequences in this sample. V and J are TRBV5-1 and TRBJ2-7; D is ambiguous. The CDR3 has 13 amino acids. V was pared by 0 bases and J by 3 bases, with 7 bases between. CDR1 SGHRS and CDR2 YFSETQ come from the germline V gene. CDR3 protein: CASSLAGSYEQYF. DNA for the CDR3: TGCGCCAGCAGCTTGGCCGGCAGCTACGAGCAGTACTTC.

The V call is TRBV2, the J call TRBJ1-2; D gene unclear. Germline values: CDR1 SNHLY, CDR2 FYNNEI. V lost 2 bases to trimming and J lost 2 bases, with 3 bases between them. This CDR3 has 12 amino acids. In DNA form, the CDR3 reads TGTGCCAGCAGTGAACAGAACTATGGCTACACCTTC. Translated, it gives CASSEQNYGYTF.

The rearrangement links TRBV18 to TRBJ2-7; 8 bases align to TRBD2. CDR1 is KGHSH and CDR2 is LQKENI in the germline V gene. This CDR3 is 15 amino acids long. The V segment lost 5 bases and the J segment 3 bases; nucleotides outside the gene matches: 9. The CDR3 loop reads CASSYSGVGDYEQYF. The CDR3 DNA reads as TGTGCCAGCTCATATAGCGGGGTGGGGGACTACGAGCAGTACTTC. Filled out from reference TRBV18 and TRBJ2-7, the complete variable domain reads NAGVMQNPRHLVRRRGQEARLRCSPMKGHSHVYWYRQLPEEGLKFMVYLQKENIIDESGMPKERFSAEFPKEGPSILRIQQVVRGDSAAYFCASSYSGVGDYEQYFGPGTRLTVT.

The CDR3 DNA reads TGTGCCAGCATTAGGGGTACTGAAGCTTTCTTT. Translating it yields CASIRGTEAFF. V and J are TRBV6-5 and TRBJ1-1; possibly TRBD1 for D (5 bases). Between the trimmed V and J ends, which lost 7 bases and 5 bases, there was a span of 8 bases. There are 11 residues in the CDR3. Per the germline V gene, CDR1 is MNHEY and CDR2 is SVGAGI.

The gene calls are TRBV10-3 and TRBJ1-4, with D possibly being TRBD1 (5 bases). Trimming took off 11 bases at V and 8 bases at J, with 9 bases between the two ends. This CDR3 is 10 amino acids long. CDR1 is ENHRY and CDR2 is SYGVKD in the germline V gene. CDR3 sequence reads: CAVGREKLFF. The CDR3 region has the DNA TGTGCCGTGGGGCGGGAAAAACTGTTTTTT.

CDR3 DNA: TGTGCCAGCAGCGGGAGGGACGGCTACGAGCAGTACTTC. It is translated as CASSGRDGYEQYF. This chain links TRBV5-6 with TRBJ2-7; TRBD2 agrees at 7 bases. The germline gives CDR1 SGHDT, CDR2 YYEEEE. CDR3 length: 13 residues. Trimming removed 4 bases from V and 3 bases from J; junction bases left unmatched: 4.

The chain links TRBV30 to TRBJ1-5, with D unresolved. CDR1 is GTSNPN, CDR2 SVGIG, per germline (reference sequence). CDR3 length: 16 residues. The V gene lost 0 bases and the J gene lost 0 bases, with 12 bases spanning the gap. CDR3 protein: CAWSVRWGNSNQPQHF. For the CDR3, the DNA is TGTGCCTGGAGTGTACGCTGGGGAAATAGCAATCAGCCCCAGCATTTT.

The chain combines TRBV4-3 with TRBJ2-7; D remains unclear. The germline gives CDR1 LGHNA, CDR2 YSLEER. The CDR3 loop spans 13 amino acids. Between the trimmed V and J ends, which lost 1 base and 3 bases, there was a span of 7 bases. CDR3 loop: CASSQGARYEQYF. The CDR3 DNA sequence: TGCGCCAGCAGCCAAGGCGCCCGCTACGAGCAGTACTTC.

CDR3 sequence reads: CASSFGGGEQPQHF. The CDR3 region has the DNA TGCGCCAGCAGCTTTGGAGGGGGAGAACAGCCCCAGCATTTT. The rearrangement joins TRBV5-1 to TRBJ1-5; maybe TRBD1 (6 bases). The CDR3 has 14 amino acids. Germline assignment: CDR1 SGHRS and CDR2 YFSETQ. V was cut by 2 bases and J by 7 bases, with 13 bases left in between. Full variable domain (outside the CDR3, taken from reference TRBV5-1 and TRBJ1-5): KAGVTQTPRYLIKTRGQQVTLSCSPISGHRSVSWYQQTPGQGLQFLFEYFSETQRNKGNFPGRFSGRQFSNSRSEMNVSTLELGDSALYLCASSFGGGEQPQHFGDGTRLSIL.

This clone was detected only a few times. This sequence joins TRBV9 and TRBJ1-5; D might be TRBD1 (5 bases). Trimming shortened V by 3 bases and J by 1 base, and 11 bases separated the two germline ends. In germline, CDR1 is SGDLS, CDR2 YYNGEE. This CDR3 region has 15 residues. The CDR3 sequence: CASSAQASSNQPQHF. The CDR3 DNA reads TGTGCCAGCAGCGCACAGGCTTCAAGCAATCAGCCCCAGCATTTT.

This clone came up once. The J gene is TRBJ1-4, the V gene TRBV19; no definite D call. CDR3 length: 13 residues. V shed 5 bases and J shed 2 bases, with 6 bases lying between them. Germline-derived CDR1 and CDR2 are LNHDA and SQIVND (reference sequence). In DNA, the CDR3 is TGTGCCAGTAGTGAACAGACTAATGAAAAACTGTTTTTT. Its translation: CASSEQTNEKLFF.

This clone was picked up one time. The genes are TRBV27 and TRBJ2-1; 14 nucleotides align to TRBD2. Germline V gene sequence: CDR1 MNHEY, CDR2 SMNVEV (reference sequence). Trimming cost V 0 bases and J 4 bases; bases outside gene matches: 11. This CDR3 has 20 amino acids. CDR3 sequence reads: CASSLSKGLAGEGYYNEQFF. CDR3 sequence (DNA): TGTGCCAGCAGTTTATCGAAGGGACTAGCGGGAGAGGGATATTACAATGAGCAGTTCTTC.

The J gene is TRBJ1-2, the V gene TRBV4-3, with D perhaps TRBD1 (5 bases). Trimming stripped 2 bases from V and 1 base from J, with 14 bases between. The germline V gene has CDR1 LGHNA and CDR2 YSLEER. This CDR3 is 16 amino acids long. This CDR3 is CASSQLGTDLNYGYTF. DNA for the CDR3: TGCGCCAGCAGCCAATTAGGGACGGACCTTAACTATGGCTACACCTTC.

This clone was counted only a few times. The V gene is TRBV2, the J gene TRBJ2-7; 7 bases are a match to TRBD1. The CDR3 has 11 residues. CDR1 and CDR2 (germline): SNHLY, FYNNEI. Trimming cost V 8 bases and J 7 bases; bases outside gene matches: 5. This CDR3 reads CASGGRGEQYF. CDR3 DNA sequence: TGTGCCAGCGGGGGCAGGGGGGAGCAGTACTTC. The variable domain in full, with the rest retrieved from reference TRBV2 and TRBJ2-7, is EPEVTQTPSHQVTQMGQEVILRCVPISNHLYFYWYRQILGQKVEFLVSFYNNEISEKSEIFDDQFSVERPDGSNFTLKIRSTKLEDSAMYFCASGGRGEQYFGPGTRLTVT.

V gene TRBV9 combines with J gene TRBJ2-2, with 14 bases lining up with TRBD2. Germline loops: CDR1 SGDLS, CDR2 YYNGEE. The CDR3 has 18 amino acids. The V gene end was trimmed by 4 bases and the J gene end by 5 bases; junction bases not matched to a gene: 10. The CDR3 is CASSPPGLAGDRTGELFF. The DNA for the CDR3 is TGTGCCAGCAGCCCACCGGGACTAGCGGGAGATCGAACCGGGGAGCTGTTTTTT.

This rearrangement joins TRBV5-4 to TRBJ1-6, with D unclear. The CDR3 is 15 residues long. V dropped 0 bases and J dropped 4 bases, with 8 bases sitting between them. Per germline, CDR1 SGHNT and CDR2 YYREEE (reference sequence). The CDR3 loop is CASSLEVGYNSPLHF. As DNA, the CDR3 is TGTGCCAGCAGCTTGGAGGTCGGATATAATTCACCCCTCCACTTT.

The chain combines TRBV6-5 with TRBJ1-5; D unresolved. CDR1 is MNHEY and CDR2 is SVGAGI in the germline V gene. Trimming cost V 5 bases and J 6 bases, with 11 bases left between them. The CDR3 length is 13 residues. In DNA, the CDR3 is TGTGCCAGCAGTCCCCAGATAGGTCAGCCCCAGCATTTT. Translated: CASSPQIGQPQHF.

The chain couples TRBV14 to TRBJ2-2; tentative D call: TRBD2 (6 bases). V lost 9 bases and J lost 2, with 16 bases in between. Germline CDR1 SGHDN, CDR2 FVKESK. The CDR3 consists of 15 residues. Here the CDR3 DNA reads TGTGCCAGTAATATCGGGGGTACCAACACCGGGGAGCTGTTTTTT. Residues: CASNIGGTNTGELFF. The entire variable domain, with the rest obtained from reference TRBV14 and TRBJ2-2, is as follows: EAGVTQFPSHSVIEKGQTVTLRCDPISGHDNLYWYRRVMGKEIKFLLHFVKESKQDESGMPNNRFLAERTGGTYSTLKVQPAELEDSGVYFCASNIGGTNTGELFFGEGSRLTVL.